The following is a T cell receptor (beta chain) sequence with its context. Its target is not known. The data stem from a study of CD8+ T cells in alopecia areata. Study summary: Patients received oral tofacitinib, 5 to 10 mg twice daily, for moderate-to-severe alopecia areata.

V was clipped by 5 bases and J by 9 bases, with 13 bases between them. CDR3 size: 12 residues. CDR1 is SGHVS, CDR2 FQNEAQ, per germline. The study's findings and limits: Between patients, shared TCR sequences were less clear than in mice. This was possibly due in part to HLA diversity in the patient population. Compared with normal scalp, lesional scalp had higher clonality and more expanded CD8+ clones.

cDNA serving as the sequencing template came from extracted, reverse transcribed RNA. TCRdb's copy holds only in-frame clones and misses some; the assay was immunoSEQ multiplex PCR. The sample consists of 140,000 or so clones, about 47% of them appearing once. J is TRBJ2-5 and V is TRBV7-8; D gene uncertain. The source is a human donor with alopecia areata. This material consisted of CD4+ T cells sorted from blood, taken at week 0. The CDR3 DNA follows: TGTGCCAGCAGCCCGAACGAAATGGCCCAGTACTTC. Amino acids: CASSPNEMAQYF.